The 21 T cell receptor beta chains in this list originate from one sample, sequenced in a study of shared clonotypes between healthy human individuals (dated by TCRdb to the early 2020s). CD8 naive samples were CD45RO-negative cells positively selected for CCR7, giving a CD45RA+CCR7+ population that excluded TemRA cells. Library preparation employed the immunoSEQ multiplex PCR assay. TCRdb provides this immuneACCESS table in a form limited to in-frame rearrangements. Some clones are lacking; in checked studies, under half of them reflect an unresolved V gene, and why the rest are absent is not known. In all, the sample holds roughly 850,000 clones, and 96% of those were seen once. About 0.25% of the sample lies in the top ten. Material for sequencing was naive CD8+ T cells sorted from blood. What the cell subset or site label conveys for this sample: CD45RA+CCR7+. These receptors all come from a man between 25 and 39 years old in good health.

The chain is built from TRBV2 and TRBJ2-1; D may be TRBD2 (6 bases). The V gene's germline CDR1 is SNHLY and CDR2 FYNNEI. The CDR3 length is 12 residues. V dropped 7 bases and J dropped 5 bases, with 9 bases sitting between them. For the CDR3, the DNA is TGTGCCAGCACGGGACTGGACAATGAGCAGTTCTTC. Protein sequence: CASTGLDNEQFF. The whole variable domain, remainder taken from reference TRBV2 and TRBJ2-1, is EPEVTQTPSHQVTQMGQEVILRCVPISNHLYFYWYRQILGQKVEFLVSFYNNEISEKSEIFDDQFSVERPDGSNFTLKIRSTKLEDSAMYFCASTGLDNEQFFGPGTRLTVL.

This chain uses TRBV5-4 with TRBJ2-1; 14 bases match TRBD2. The V and J ends lost 3 bases and 8 bases, in that order; junction bases with no gene match: 4. CDR3 length: 15 residues. Germline V gene sequence: CDR1 SGHNT, CDR2 YYREEE (reference sequence). CDR3 sequence reads: CASSWGLAGVYEQFF. The CDR3 nucleotides are TGTGCCAGCAGCTGGGGACTAGCGGGAGTTTATGAGCAGTTCTTC.

The chain employs TRBV14 and TRBJ2-7, with TRBD2 as a possible D gene (7 bases). Germline assignment: CDR1 SGHDN and CDR2 FVKESK. The CDR3 covers 19 residues. Trimming removed 4 bases at V and 4 bases at J, with 29 bases between. The CDR3 protein is CASSRSVAGENRLAYEQYF. The DNA for the CDR3 is TGTGCCAGCAGCCGGTCGGTGGCAGGGGAGAACCGACTAGCTTACGAGCAGTACTTC.

Regarding this clone: A read error is possible here, since a much larger clone lies one base away. This chain's CDR3 is CASSSGTGGYEQYF. For the CDR3, the DNA is TGTGCCAGCAGCTCCGGGACAGGGGGCTACGAGCAGTACTTC. The chain has TRBV5-6 and TRBJ2-7, with TRBD1 identical over 11 bases. J gave up 3 bases and V 3 bases, and 2 bases lay outside the gene matches. Germline CDR1 SGHDT, CDR2 YYEEEE. The CDR3 loop spans 14 amino acids. The whole variable domain, remainder taken from reference TRBV5-6 and TRBJ2-7, is DAGVTQSPTHLIKTRGQQVTLRCSPKSGHDTVSWYQQALGQGPQFIFQYYEEEERQRGNFPDRFSGHQFPNYSSELNVNALLLGDSALYLCASSSGTGGYEQYFGPGTRLTVT.

The chain joins TRBV7-8 to TRBJ2-3; the D gene could be TRBD1 or TRBD2 (5 bases each). There are 15 residues in the CDR3. Trimming cost V 2 bases and J 4 bases, with 13 bases left between them. The germline gives CDR1 SGHVS, CDR2 FQNEAQ. CDR3 DNA: TGTGCCAGCAGCTTATTGGGGGTGGTAGCAGATACGCAGTATTTT. This gives the protein CASSLLGVVADTQYF.

The chain couples TRBV27 to TRBJ2-1; 8 bases fit TRBD1. The junction had 7 bases not matched to a gene; V was cut back by 7 bases and J by 2 bases. Germline CDR1 is MNHEY and CDR2 is SMNVEV (reference sequence). CDR3 size: 15 residues. CDR3 amino acids: CASNKGQVTYNEQFF. The DNA of the CDR3 is TGTGCCAGCAACAAGGGACAGGTGACCTACAATGAGCAGTTCTTC.

This chain links TRBV4-1 with TRBJ2-2; 7 nucleotides align to TRBD1. Germline assignment: CDR1 MGHRA and CDR2 YSYEKL. This CDR3 has 15 residues. V was pared by 6 bases and J by 1 base, with 5 bases of the junction left unmatched. DNA for the CDR3: TGCGCCAGCAGTCAGAGGACAGGGAACACCGGGGAGCTGTTTTTT. Translation gives CASSQRTGNTGELFF.

The genes are TRBV7-6 and TRBJ2-1; possible D gene TRBD1, 5 bases. The CDR3 runs to 16 residues. Germline-derived CDR1 and CDR2 are SGHVS and FNYEAQ. V lost 5 bases and J 4 bases, leaving 18 bases between the germline ends. CDR3 protein: CASSGATGALYNEQFF. In DNA form, the CDR3 reads TGTGCCAGCAGCGGGGCGACTGGGGCTCTATACAATGAGCAGTTCTTC. Together with reference TRBV7-6 and TRBJ2-1, the CDR3 gives the full variable domain: GAGVSQSPRYKVTKRGQDVALRCDPISGHVSLYWYRQALGQGPEFLTYFNYEAQQDKSGLPNDRFSAERPEGSISTLTIQRTEQRDSAMYRCASSGATGALYNEQFFGPGTRLTVL.

The V and J genes are TRBV7-7 and TRBJ2-7; D possibly corresponds to TRBD2 (6 bases). The V gene's germline CDR1 is SSHAT and CDR2 FNYEAQ (reference sequence). Deletions cut 3 bases from V and 5 bases from J, with 14 bases between. The CDR3 has 14 residues. CDR3 loop: CASSFSREHDEQYF. CDR3 sequence (DNA): TGTGCCAGCAGCTTCTCACGGGAGCACGACGAGCAGTACTTC. The full variable domain, rest sourced from reference TRBV7-7 and TRBJ2-7, is GAGVSQSPRYKVTKRGQDVTLRCDPISSHATLYWYQQALGQGPEFLTYFNYEAQPDKSGLPSDRFSAERPEGSISTLTIQRTEQRDSAMYRCASSFSREHDEQYFGPGTRLTVT.

The chain recombines TRBV28 with TRBJ1-3; 9 bases agree with TRBD1. Losses at the gene ends were 4 bases for V and 4 bases for J; bases not matched to a gene: 5. Per the germline V gene, CDR1 is MDHEN and CDR2 is SYDVKM. The CDR3 covers 15 residues. CDR3 DNA: TGTGCCAGCAGTTCCTTACAGGGGGCGGGAAACACCATATATTTT. This encodes CASSSLQGAGNTIYF.

The chain carries TRBV29-1 and TRBJ1-2; TRBD1 is a possible D gene (5 bases). The CDR3 has 12 amino acids. Trimming stripped 3 bases from V and 4 bases from J, with 9 bases between. Germline V gene lookup returns CDR1 SQVTM and CDR2 ANQGSEA. The CDR3 nucleotides read TGCAGCGTTGATGAGGGGACCTATGGCTACACCTTC. It translates to CSVDEGTYGYTF.

V gene TRBV7-9 combines with J gene TRBJ1-4, with 9 bases lining up with TRBD1. Germline CDR1 SEHNR, CDR2 FQNEAQ (reference sequence). CDR3 size: 15 residues. Germline trimming cut 2 bases from V and 8 bases from J; bases unmatched to any gene: 6. CDR3 loop: CASSLPDRGREKLFF. The DNA of the CDR3 is TGTGCCAGCAGCTTACCGGACAGGGGCCGGGAAAAACTGTTTTTT.

The J gene is TRBJ2-7, the V gene TRBV5-1; possibly TRBD2 for D (6 bases). There are 13 residues in the CDR3. The germline gives CDR1 SGHRS, CDR2 YFSETQ. Trimming pared 2 bases from V and 5 bases from J, leaving 11 bases between. CDR3 DNA sequence: TGCGCCAGCAGCTTTAGAGGAGGGCACGAGCAGTACTTC. Protein sequence: CASSFRGGHEQYF. The entire variable domain, with the rest obtained from reference TRBV5-1 and TRBJ2-7, is as follows: KAGVTQTPRYLIKTRGQQVTLSCSPISGHRSVSWYQQTPGQGLQFLFEYFSETQRNKGNFPGRFSGRQFSNSRSEMNVSTLELGDSALYLCASSFRGGHEQYFGPGTRLTVT.

For the CDR3, the DNA is TGTGCCAGCAGTTCCCCCAGGGGGTCGGGACAGCCCCAGCATTTT. It is translated as CASSSPRGSGQPQHF. The chain links TRBV28 to TRBJ1-5; the match to TRBD1 covers 7 bases. J was trimmed by 7 bases and V by 4 bases; bases with no gene match: 10. The CDR3 is made up of 15 amino acids. Germline V CDR1 and CDR2: MDHEN, SYDVKM.

Comments on this clone: One junction end does not reproduce the germline sequence, and a read error may be involved. The chain employs TRBV5-4 and TRBJ2-1; D tentatively fits TRBD1 or TRBD2 (5 bases each). The germline V gene has CDR1 SGHNT and CDR2 YYREEE (reference sequence). The CDR3 has 11 amino acids. The CDR3 DNA reads as TGTGCCAGCAGCTTGGGAGGGGCCGGGATCTTC. Amino acid sequence: CASSLGGAGIF. Together with reference TRBV5-4 and TRBJ2-1, the CDR3 gives the full variable domain: ETGVTQSPTHLIKTRGQQVTLRCSSQSGHNTVSWYQQALGQGPQFIFQYYREEENGRGNFPPRFSGLQFPNYSSELNVNALELDDSALYLCASSLGGAGIFGPGTRLTVL.

CDR3 in DNA: TGTGCCAGCAGTAATATGGACACAGCCCGGGGGGACACCATATATTTT. The encoded protein is CASSNMDTARGDTIYF. The chain is built from TRBV7-8 and TRBJ1-3; maybe TRBD1 (5 bases). The ends were cut back, 6 bases at V and 8 bases at J, with 23 bases in the middle. This CDR3 is 16 amino acids long. From germline, CDR1 is SGHVS and CDR2 FQNEAQ.

The V call is TRBV5-6, the J call TRBJ2-1; D is undetermined. The V and J ends lost 2 bases and 6 bases respectively, with 0 bases between them. This CDR3 region has 10 residues. Germline V gives CDR1 SGHDT, CDR2 YYEEEE. The CDR3 reads CASSFNEQFF. The CDR3 region has the DNA TGTGCCAGCAGCTTCAATGAGCAGTTCTTC.

The rearrangement links TRBV2 to TRBJ2-7; 9 bases are shared with TRBD1. The V and J ends lost 3 bases and 5 bases, in that order; junction bases with no gene match: 8. The CDR3 runs 15 residues. Germline V gene sequence: CDR1 SNHLY, CDR2 FYNNEI. The DNA for the CDR3 is TGTGCCAGCAGTGACGAACGGACAGGGGCGGACGAGCAGTACTTC. Translating gives CASSDERTGADEQYF.

This clone was seen only once. This rearrangement joins TRBV30 to TRBJ1-1; D gene ambiguous. The CDR3 loop spans 18 amino acids. The germline gives CDR1 GTSNPN, CDR2 SVGIG (reference sequence). Between the trimmed V and J ends, which lost 0 bases and 3 bases, there was a span of 23 bases. The CDR3 loop is CAWSVSFGDLPWDTEAFF. In nucleotides, the CDR3 is TGTGCCTGGAGTGTAAGTTTCGGGGATCTACCGTGGGACACTGAAGCTTTCTTT.

This clone has only one observation. The V gene is TRBV5-6, the J gene TRBJ2-7; a possible D gene is TRBD1 (6 bases). Germline values: CDR1 SGHDT, CDR2 YYEEEE. This CDR3 is built from 19 residues. Trimming pared 2 bases from V and 2 bases from J, leaving 26 bases between. CDR3 nucleotides: TGTGCCAGCAGCTTTGCGGCCACAGGGAATGCGGTATGGCCCTACGAGCAGTACTTC. This translates into CASSFAATGNAVWPYEQYF.

The genes are TRBV27 and TRBJ1-2; D not resolved. V dropped 7 bases and J dropped 4 bases, with 19 bases sitting between them. The CDR3 covers 15 residues. CDR1 and CDR2 (germline): MNHEY, SMNVEV (reference sequence). CDR3 amino acids: CASTPLRHLSYGYTF. The CDR3 DNA follows: TGTGCCAGCACCCCCCTGAGGCACCTTAGCTATGGCTACACCTTC.